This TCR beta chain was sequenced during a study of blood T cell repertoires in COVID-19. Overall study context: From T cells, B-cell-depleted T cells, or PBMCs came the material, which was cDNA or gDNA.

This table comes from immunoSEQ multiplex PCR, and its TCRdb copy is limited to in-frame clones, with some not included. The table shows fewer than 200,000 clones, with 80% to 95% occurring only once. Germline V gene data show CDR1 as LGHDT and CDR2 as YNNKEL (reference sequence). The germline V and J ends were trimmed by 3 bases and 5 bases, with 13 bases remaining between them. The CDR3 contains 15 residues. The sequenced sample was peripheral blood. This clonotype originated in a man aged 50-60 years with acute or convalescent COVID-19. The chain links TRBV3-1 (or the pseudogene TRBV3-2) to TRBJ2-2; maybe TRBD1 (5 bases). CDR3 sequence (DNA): TGTGCCAGCAGCCAGGGCCTTAGGGGAACCGGGGAGCTGTTTTTT. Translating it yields CASSQGLRGTGELFF.